Each of the 15 T cell receptor beta chains below was sequenced from the same sample in a study of cytomegalovirus exposure and HLA in healthy donors. Both 60 Vbeta primers and 13 Jbeta primers went into the PCR. Some clones are missing from TCRdb's copy, which holds only in-frame ones; the method was immunoSEQ multiplex PCR. The sample has over 100,000 clones, over 60% seen once. Specimen: PBMCs. The receptors stem from a young woman in good health and CMV-seropositive.

The chain joins TRBV5-1 to TRBJ2-3; the match to TRBD2 covers 12 bases. Germline assignment: CDR1 SGHRS and CDR2 YFSETQ. V lost 4 bases to trimming and J lost 3 bases; unmatched junction nucleotides: 9. CDR3 length: 17 residues. The CDR3 DNA reads as TGCGCCAGCAGCGTCAGACTAGCGGGAGCAGGGACAGATACGCAGTATTTT. Translating it yields CASSVRLAGAGTDTQYF.

The rearrangement joins TRBV29-1 to TRBJ1-2; D call uncertain. This CDR3 comprises 12 residues. Germline V gene lookup returns CDR1 SQVTM and CDR2 ANQGSEA. V lost 7 bases, J lost 2 bases, and 11 bases lay in between. In DNA form, the CDR3 reads TGCAGCGGTGGCAGGAAGAACTATGGCTACACCTTC. Translating gives CSGGRKNYGYTF.

The chain employs TRBV5-3 and TRBJ1-5; maybe TRBD1 (5 bases). TRBV5-3 belongs to the ORF category, with a function that is uncertain. The CDR3 length is 17 residues. V lost 1 base to trimming and J lost 4 bases, with 18 bases between them. The CDR3 DNA sequence: TGTGCCAGAAGCTTGCGTGGGGGACGGGGGATAAATCAGCCCCAGCATTTT. The encoded protein is CARSLRGGRGINQPQHF.

The genes are TRBV7-8 and TRBJ1-2, with 7 bases identical to TRBD1. The length of the CDR3 is 14 residues. V lost 5 bases, J lost 3 bases, and 6 bases stayed unmatched. Germline V CDR1 and CDR2: SGHVS, FQNEAQ. Here the CDR3 DNA reads TGTGCCAGCAGCGGATTACAGGGGCACTATGGCTACACCTTC. This encodes CASSGLQGHYGYTF.

The chain uses TRBV9 and TRBJ2-1; D ambiguous. V was trimmed by 6 bases and J by 0 bases, leaving 7 bases between them. Germline V gene lookup returns CDR1 SGDLS and CDR2 YYNGEE. The CDR3 consists of 13 residues. The DNA of the CDR3 is TGTGCCAGCACTCCCAGCTCCTACAATGAGCAGTTCTTC. It yields the protein CASTPSSYNEQFF.

The table lists this clone with a few counts. V and J are TRBV28 and TRBJ1-4; tentative D call: TRBD1 (6 bases). The CDR3 length is 15 residues. From germline, CDR1 is MDHEN and CDR2 SYDVKM. V lost 6 bases and J lost 5, with 16 bases in between. The CDR3 is CASSLPGTRNEKLFF. CDR3 DNA: TGTGCCAGCAGCCTGCCAGGGACAAGGAATGAAAAACTGTTTTTT.

V gene TRBV7-2 combines with J gene TRBJ2-1; D unclear. The CDR3 has 14 amino acids. CDR1 is SGHTA and CDR2 is FQGNSA in the germline V gene. The V end lost 5 bases, the J end lost 0 bases, and 8 bases lay between the germline ends. CDR3 amino acids: CASSPRSSYNEQFF. The CDR3 coding sequence is TGTGCCAGCAGCCCTCGTTCCTCCTACAATGAGCAGTTCTTC.

This clone was detected once. The chain joins TRBV28 to TRBJ1-1; tentative D call: TRBD1 (5 bases). CDR3 size: 13 residues. CDR1 MDHEN and CDR2 SYDVKM come from the germline V gene. With 10 bases removed from V and 3 bases from J, the gap between germline ends came to 15 bases. In nucleotides, the CDR3 is TGTGCCACCCTGGGGCAGAAACACACTGAAGCTTTCTTT. This codes for CATLGQKHTEAFF.

The rearrangement uses TRBV5-1 and TRBJ1-5; D might be TRBD1 (5 bases). Per the germline V gene, CDR1 is SGHRS and CDR2 is YFSETQ. This CDR3 is built from 14 residues. V was trimmed by 4 bases and J by 3 bases, leaving 11 bases between them. The CDR3 here is CASSPDSNNQPQHF. The CDR3 nucleotides read TGCGCCAGCAGCCCAGACAGTAACAATCAGCCCCAGCATTTT.

This chain uses TRBV2 with TRBJ1-5, with 11 positions matching TRBD1. The V gene's germline CDR1 is SNHLY and CDR2 FYNNEI. The V gene end was trimmed by 4 bases and the J gene end by 6 bases; junction bases not matched to a gene: 2. This CDR3 is built from 14 residues. The CDR3 region is CASSVGTGGQPQHF. Written as DNA, the CDR3 is TGTGCCAGCAGTGTGGGGACAGGGGGTCAGCCCCAGCATTTT.

The gene calls are TRBV7-2 and TRBJ1-5; D possibly corresponds to TRBD1 (6 bases). V was pared by 5 bases and J by 7 bases, with 18 bases between. The CDR3 has 15 residues. Germline V gene lookup returns CDR1 SGHTA and CDR2 FQGNSA. The CDR3 nucleotides read TGTGCCAGCAGCCTCTCCACAGGGACGAGGCAGCCCCAGCATTTT. Residues: CASSLSTGTRQPQHF.

The V call is TRBV5-1, the J call TRBJ1-1; TRBD1 matches at 11 bases. There are 14 residues in the CDR3. The J segment lost 5 bases and the V segment lost 3 bases, leaving 3 bases of the junction unmatched. The germline CDR1 and CDR2 sequences are SGHRS and YFSETQ. In DNA form, the CDR3 reads TGCGCCAGCAGCTGGGGGGACAGGGGGACTGAAGCTTTCTTT. It encodes CASSWGDRGTEAFF.

The chain links TRBV2 to TRBJ1-2; 7 bases map to TRBD1. The CDR3 loop spans 13 amino acids. From germline, CDR1 is SNHLY and CDR2 FYNNEI. Trimming removed 7 bases from V and 6 bases from J; junction bases left unmatched: 8. CDR3 protein: CASKIGGTHGYTF. CDR3 coding DNA: TGTGCCAGCAAAATAGGGGGCACCCATGGCTACACCTTC.

The chain is built from TRBV9 and TRBJ1-1; 8 bases fit TRBD1. V lost 0 bases and J lost 4; bases outside the gene matches: 8. Germline V gene data show CDR1 as SGDLS and CDR2 as YYNGEE. The length of the CDR3 is 16 residues. The CDR3 here is CASSVGTGPVGTEAFF. CDR3 bases: TGTGCCAGCAGCGTAGGGACAGGGCCGGTGGGCACTGAAGCTTTCTTT. The entire variable domain, with the rest obtained from reference TRBV9 and TRBJ1-1, is as follows: DSGVTQTPKHLITATGQRVTLRCSPRSGDLSVYWYQQSLDQGLQFLIQYYNGEERAKGNILERFSAQQFPDLHSELNLSSLELGDSALYFCASSVGTGPVGTEAFFGQGTRLTVV.

The chain carries TRBV11-2 and TRBJ2-1; 9 bases align to TRBD2. Germline CDR1 and CDR2: SGHAT and FQNNGV. There are 16 residues in the CDR3. The junction had 14 bases not matched to a gene; V was cut back by 5 bases and J by 9 bases. CDR3 amino acids: CASSLLSGRSRGEQFF. The CDR3, as DNA: TGTGCCAGCAGCCTGCTAAGCGGGAGGTCTAGAGGTGAGCAGTTCTTC.